This T cell receptor beta chain was identified in a study of T cells in Graves' hyperthyroidism and ophthalmopathy. Lactation, pregnancy, other autoimmune disease or uncontrolled infection led to exclusion of patients. Using RNA transcripts as the source, TCR beta CDR3 regions were amplified. Researchers ran a first-round RT-PCR on the TCR CDR3 using the HTBI primer set. In TCRdb, the multiplex PCR reads were re-called with MiXCR into one record per CDR3 protein. Found here are under 500,000 distinct CDR3 sequences, around 15% of them singletons; the top ten hold 28%. This CDR3 has 17 amino acids. Germline lookup yields CDR1 MGHRA and CDR2 YSYEKL. As for this clonotype: The junction differs from germline at one of its ends, possibly a read error.

The TCR sequence derives from a man aged 45-60 years with Graves' ophthalmopathy. The sequenced sample consisted of blood. The chain employs TRBV4-1 and TRBJ2-2; TRBD1 agrees at 9 bases. CDR3 in amino acids: CASSQRVGTGMTEELFF. Written as DNA, the CDR3 is TGCGCCAGCAGCCAAAGGGTGGGGACAGGGATGACCGAGGAGCTGTTTTTT.